The T cell receptor (beta chain) under discussion was sequenced for a study of T cells after posttransplantation cyclophosphamide. Study results and limitations: Recipient CMV seropositivity and CMV reactivation strongly tracked TRB clonality. Tissue-infiltrating T cells from skin or gut overlapped little with blood T cells. Donor CD8+ memory clones often dominated recipient blood repertoires at later times.

Sequencing was performed with immunoSEQ multiplex PCR; in TCRdb, only in-frame clones are kept and a portion is missing. The sample consists of 66,000 or so clones, 85% to 95% of them appearing once. The germline V gene has CDR1 ENHRY and CDR2 SYGVKD. The CDR3 spans 13 residues. J gave up 6 bases and V 6 bases, and 6 bases lay outside the gene matches. This related bone marrow graft donor gave peripheral blood on the day of marrow donation. Note on this clone: Its antigen is undetermined.

The receptor comes from a woman aged 30 to 39 in good health and a related stem cell transplant donor. The source material was PBMCs. J is TRBJ2-7 and V is TRBV10-3, with 9 bases that match TRBD2. CDR3 protein: CAISPAGGGEQYF. The CDR3, as DNA: TGTGCCATCAGCCCCGCGGGGGGGGGCGAGCAGTACTTC.